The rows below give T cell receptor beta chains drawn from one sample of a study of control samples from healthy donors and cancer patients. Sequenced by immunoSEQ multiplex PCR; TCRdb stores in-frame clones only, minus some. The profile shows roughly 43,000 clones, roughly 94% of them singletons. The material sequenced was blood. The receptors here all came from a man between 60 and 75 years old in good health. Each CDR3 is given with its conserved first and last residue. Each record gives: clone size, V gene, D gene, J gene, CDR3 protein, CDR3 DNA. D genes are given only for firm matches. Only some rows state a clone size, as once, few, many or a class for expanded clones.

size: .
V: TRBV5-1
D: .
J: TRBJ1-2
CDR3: CASSLGTGSNYGYTF
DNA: TGCGCCAGCAGCTTGGGGACGGGTTCAAACTATGGCTACACCTTC

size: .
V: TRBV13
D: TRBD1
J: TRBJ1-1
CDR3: CASSLDSGGTEAFF
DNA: TGTGCCAGCAGCTTAGATTCAGGGGGCACTGAAGCTTTCTTT

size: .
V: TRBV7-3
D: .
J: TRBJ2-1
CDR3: CASSQQDQYNEQFF
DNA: TGTGCCAGCTCCCAACAGGACCAGTACAATGAGCAGTTCTTC

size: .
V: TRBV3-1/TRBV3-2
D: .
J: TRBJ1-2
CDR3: CASSQVYAGSDYGYTF
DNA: TGTGCCAGCAGCCAAGTTTATGCAGGGAGTGACTATGGCTACACCTTC

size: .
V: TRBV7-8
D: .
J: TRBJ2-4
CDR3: CASSLEVGDQNIQYF
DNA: TGTGCCAGCAGCTTAGAGGTGGGAGATCAAAACATTCAGTACTTC

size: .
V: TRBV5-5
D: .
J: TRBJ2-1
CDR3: CASSLVVRGDEQFF
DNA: TGTGCCAGCAGCTTGGTTGTCCGAGGGGATGAGCAGTTCTTC

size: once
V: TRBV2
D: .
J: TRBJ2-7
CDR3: CAIQLVGEQYF
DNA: TGTGCCATCCAGCTAGTAGGCGAGCAGTACTTC

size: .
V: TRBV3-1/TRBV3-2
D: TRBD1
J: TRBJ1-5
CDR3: CASSYNRGYPQPQHF
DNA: TGTGCCAGCAGCTACAACAGGGGGTATCCTCAGCCCCAGCATTTT

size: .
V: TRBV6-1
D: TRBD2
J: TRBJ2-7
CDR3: CASSDRTSGRALVDEQYF
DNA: TGTGCCAGCAGTGACAGGACTAGCGGGAGGGCCTTGGTGGACGAGCAGTACTTC

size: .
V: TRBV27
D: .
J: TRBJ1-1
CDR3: CASSFLPPGLSNTEAFF
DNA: TGTGCCAGCAGTTTTTTGCCCCCAGGGCTGTCGAACACTGAAGCTTTCTTT

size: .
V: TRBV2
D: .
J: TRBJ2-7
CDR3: CASRTPSERYEQYF
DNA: TGTGCCAGCAGAACTCCCTCAGAGAGGTACGAGCAGTACTTC

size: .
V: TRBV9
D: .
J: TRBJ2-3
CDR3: CASSVTGYVTDTQYF
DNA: TGTGCCAGCAGCGTGACGGGTTACGTTACAGATACGCAGTATTTT

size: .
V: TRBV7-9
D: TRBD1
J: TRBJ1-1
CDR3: CASSSKGAGRAFF
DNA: TGTGCCAGCAGCTCCAAGGGGGCGGGACGAGCTTTCTTT

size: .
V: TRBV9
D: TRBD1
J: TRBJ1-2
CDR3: CASSARQGLGYTF
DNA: TGTGCCAGCAGCGCCCGACAGGGGCTTGGCTACACCTTC

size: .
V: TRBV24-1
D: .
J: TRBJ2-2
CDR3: CATSDFPDRDWNTGELFF
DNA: TGTGCCACCAGTGATTTCCCTGACCGCGATTGGAACACCGGGGAGCTGTTTTTT

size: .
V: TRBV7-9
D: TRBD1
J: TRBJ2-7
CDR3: CASSLETGVYHEQYF
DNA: TGTGCCAGCAGCTTAGAAACAGGGGTATACCACGAGCAGTACTTC

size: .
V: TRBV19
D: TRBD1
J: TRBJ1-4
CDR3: CASSIIGTGSNEKLFF
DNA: TGTGCCAGTAGTATAATAGGGACAGGCTCTAATGAAAAACTGTTTTTT

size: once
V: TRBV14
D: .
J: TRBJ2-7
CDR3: CASSPLVGGGSYEQYF
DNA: TGTGCCAGCAGCCCCCTTGTCGGGGGAGGCTCCTACGAGCAGTACTTC

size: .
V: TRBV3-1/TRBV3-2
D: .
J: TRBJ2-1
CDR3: CASSPYDRYNEQFF
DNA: TGTGCCAGCAGCCCCTACGACAGATACAATGAGCAGTTCTTC

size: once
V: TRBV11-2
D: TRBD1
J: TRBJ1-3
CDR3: CASSLGQSSGNTIYF
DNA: TGTGCCAGCAGCCTGGGACAGAGCTCTGGAAACACCATATATTTT

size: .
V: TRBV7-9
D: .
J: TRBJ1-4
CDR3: CASSLGVLGNEKLFF
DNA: TGTGCCAGCAGCCTAGGAGTTTTGGGTAATGAAAAACTGTTTTTT

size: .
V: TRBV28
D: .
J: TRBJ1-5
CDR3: CASSSDRGGSNQPQHF
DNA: TGTGCCAGCAGTTCCGACCGGGGTGGGAGCAATCAGCCCCAGCATTTT

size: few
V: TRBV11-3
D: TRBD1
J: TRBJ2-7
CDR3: CASRGWGQKTHEQYF
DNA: TGTGCCAGCAGAGGATGGGGACAGAAGACCCACGAGCAGTACTTC

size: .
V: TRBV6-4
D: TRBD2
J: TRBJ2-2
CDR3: CASSESGANTGELFF
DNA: TGTGCCAGCAGTGAAAGCGGGGCGAACACCGGGGAGCTGTTTTTT

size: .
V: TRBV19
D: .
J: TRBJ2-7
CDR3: CASSIQVSSYEQYF
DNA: TGTGCCAGTAGTATACAGGTTAGCTCCTACGAGCAGTACTTC

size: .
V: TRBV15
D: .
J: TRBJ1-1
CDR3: CATSRSGPKAEAFF
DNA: TGTGCCACCAGCAGATCGGGCCCCAAGGCTGAAGCTTTCTTT

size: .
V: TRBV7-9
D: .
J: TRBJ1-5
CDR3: CASSLVVGQPQHF
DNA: TGTGCCAGCAGCTTAGTGGTAGGTCAGCCCCAGCATTTT

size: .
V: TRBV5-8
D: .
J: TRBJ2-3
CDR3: CASSLEVAEGDTQYF
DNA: TGTGCCAGCAGCTTGGAGGTAGCGGAGGGAGATACGCAGTATTTT

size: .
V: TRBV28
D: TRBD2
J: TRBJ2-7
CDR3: CASSSSSGAREQYF
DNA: TGTGCCAGCAGTTCCTCTAGCGGAGCACGCGAGCAGTACTTC

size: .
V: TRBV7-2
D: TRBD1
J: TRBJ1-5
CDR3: CASSLQQGSNQPQHF
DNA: TGTGCCAGCAGCCTCCAACAGGGGAGCAATCAGCCCCAGCATTTT

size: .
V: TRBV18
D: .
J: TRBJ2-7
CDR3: CASSPPSVETQYF
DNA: TGTGCCAGCTCACCACCGAGTGTAGAGACGCAGTACTTC

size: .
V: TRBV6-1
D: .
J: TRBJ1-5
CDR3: CASSEGFNQPQHF
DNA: TGTGCCAGCAGTGAAGGATTCAATCAGCCCCAGCATTTT

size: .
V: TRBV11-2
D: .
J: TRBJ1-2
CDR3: CASSNTGYGYYGYTF
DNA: TGTGCCAGCAGCAACACAGGGTATGGTTACTATGGCTACACCTTC